This T cell receptor (beta chain) was sequenced in a study of T cell responses to AZD1222 COVID-19 vaccine (dated by TCRdb to 2020 to 2022). Notes on the research overall: AZD1222 recipients with second doses at about 4 weeks or about 12 weeks were pooled, because spike-specific TCR depth and breadth did not differ between schedules. A total of around 240 trial participants underwent TCR sequencing, of whom nearly 210 received two doses of AZD1222 and some 25 received two doses of the MenACWY control vaccine. Trial participants were enrolled by age into subgroups of 18-55, 56-69 and 70-plus years, and around 150, 28 and 57 TCR-sequenced participants, respectively, were included in these subgroups. Results and caveats for the whole study, not just this receptor: A significant rise in spike-specific TCR breadth and depth was observed after two AZD1222 doses relative to day 0 and relative to MenACWY recipients. Nearly half of unique spike-specific TCRs reportedly recognized epitopes outside regions mutated in the B.1.351 and B.1.1.7 variants. Conclusions about previously exposed vaccinees are limited because only six or seven AZD1222 recipients were SARS-CoV-2 seropositive at baseline. Because no samples from the day 14 peak response were available, repertoires could be characterized only after the peak T cell response. CD4 TCRs associated with the vaccine covered the entire spike protein, and the dominant responses were in regions 160-218 and 743-854. Most participants were white British and females outnumbered males, and the authors suggested that clonal diversity may have been underestimated. The 56-69-year group was small, and its depth increase did not reach significance, likely because of low power.

Per the publication, the time point label means: baseline before first vaccination. Vaccinee samples were obtained from the UK trials COV001 and COV002, which included a single-blind randomized controlled phase 2/3 trial of AZD1222 (ChAdOx1 nCoV-19) in healthy adults. For TCRbeta chain sequencing, PBMC samples were collected from trial participants at day 0 and at day 28 after the second dose. A remark on this clone: Its cognate antigen has yet to be identified. Base qualities were left out, and no much larger clone turns up one base away.

The CDR3 regions of human TCRbeta chains were analyzed by immunosequencing. The authors processed their data as follows. Repertoire TCRs were checked for matches against a reference library of SARS-CoV-2-specific TCRs that had been generated using the MIRA antigen-specificity platform. Breadth was defined as the fraction of unique TCRs that were SARS-CoV-2-associated. Depth was defined as the fraction of total T cells that were SARS-CoV-2-associated. Using the MIRA data, every spike-specific TCR was mapped to the spike region that the TCR reacted to and assigned to either a CD4 or a CD8 class. Log10-transformed breadth and depth values were compared by one-way ANOVA with Sidak's multiple comparisons tests. As stored in TCRdb, this immuneACCESS dataset retains in-frame rearrangements with V and J assigned. A fraction of the clones does not appear; measured against another copy, unresolved V genes explain less than half of the discrepancy, and the remainder lacks a known reason. V and J calls plus clone size are reproduced from that table; the DNA served to infer D and trimming. The sample data list tens of thousands of clones, and 82% of these were observed just once. Under 6% of the sample rests with the top ten.

Trimming takes 4 bases off V and 2 bases off J; junction bases not matched to a gene: 3. The CDR3 spans 15 residues, from the cysteine through the phenylalanine. Only the CDR3 DNA stays, 45 bases, in frame from base 1. The germline V gene (reference sequence) gives CDR1 as LNHDA and CDR2 as SQIVND. The chain is encoded by TRBV19 joined to TRBJ1-5; 9 of the junction bases match TRBD1. This TCR derives from an adult in good health. The starting material was peripheral blood, obtained on day 0 of AZD1222 vaccination. The DNA sequence is TGTGCCAGTAGTACCCGACAGGGGGGCAATCAGCCCCAGCATTTT. This codes for CASSTRQGGNQPQHF. With all but the CDR3 taken from the reference TRBV19 and TRBJ1-5 genes, the full variable domain is: DGGITQSPKYLFRKEGQNVTLSCEQNLNHDAMYWYRQDPGQGLRLIYYSQIVNDFQKGDIAEGYSVSREKKESFPLTVTSAQKNPTAFYLCASSTRQGGNQPQHFGDGTRLSIL.